The entry below gives a single T cell receptor beta chain sequence along with its context. Unrecorded immune exposures were likely, despite nominal health at sampling. The data stem from a study of cytomegalovirus exposure and HLA in healthy donors. The primer mix had 60 Vbeta and 13 Jbeta primers. Authors' analysis steps: Per a later analysis, the number of unique TCR beta chains was some 82 million, of which about 10 million were shared. Profiling relied on immunoSEQ multiplex PCR, and the TCRdb table lists in-frame clones only, not all of them. The DNA gave D and trimming, while V, J and clone size come from that table. The sample holds 150,000 to 200,000 clones. Germline V gene sequence: CDR1 SGHTS, CDR2 YDEGEE. The CDR3 extends over 15 amino acids. V was pared by 2 bases and J by 5 bases, with 14 bases between.

Sample: PBMCs. The sequence was collected from a woman aged 60 to 75 in good health and CMV-seronegative. The genes are TRBV5-8 and TRBJ2-1, with TRBD1 as a possible D gene (6 bases). In nucleotides, the CDR3 is TGTGCCAGCAGCTTCTTACAGGGACACCACAATGAGCAGTTCTTC. It yields the protein CASSFLQGHHNEQFF.